The source of this TCR beta chain is a study of blood T cell repertoires in COVID-19. Study-wide context: The samples span acute and convalescent COVID-19 from the United States, Italy and Spain.

The CDR3 runs to 18 residues. This table comes from immunoSEQ multiplex PCR, and its TCRdb copy is limited to in-frame clones, with some not included. The data contain 200,000 to 250,000 clones, nearly 90% of them seen just once; the ten biggest clones take up roughly 12%. This receptor was obtained from a woman aged 18-35 years who had recovered from COVID-19. Sequencing was carried out using peripheral blood. The chain employs TRBV21-1 and TRBJ2-1; the D call in the table, TRBD2, was not verified against the DNA. TRBV21-1 is listed as a pseudogene. CDR3 loop: CASSKGGSRPSGRYEQFF. CDR3 DNA: TGTGCCAGCAGCAAGGGAGGTAGTCGGCCTAGCGGCCGGTATGAGCAGTTCTTC.